This entry concerns a single T cell receptor beta chain. The junction does not match germline at one end; this may be a read error. The CDR3 is 8 residues long. The V gene's germline CDR1 is SQVTM and CDR2 ANQGSEA. This entry belongs to a study of T cells in Graves' hyperthyroidism and ophthalmopathy. Authors of the study amplified TCR beta CDR3 regions from RNA transcripts. The study used the HTBI primer set for a first-round RT-PCR of the TCR CDR3. Each CDR3 protein is one row after TCRdb ran MiXCR on the multiplex PCR reads. The sample records hundreds of thousands of distinct CDR3 sequences, roughly 15% being singletons. Disease duration was under 3 months in the ophthalmopathy patients, who also had a Clinical Activity Score of at least 3 and a NOSPECS grade of at least 4.

Material: blood. The sequence was obtained from a woman in her 50s with Graves' ophthalmopathy. This sequence joins TRBV29-1 and TRBJ2-1; D is ambiguous. CDR3 sequence reads: CSVEGQIF. The CDR3 DNA sequence: TGCAGCGTTGAAGGGCAGATCTTC.